These 30 T cell receptor beta chains came from one sample sequenced in a study of B cell selection in AIRE deficiency. Profiled with immunoSEQ multiplex PCR; TCRdb holds only in-frame clones, not every one. The sample shows approximately 26,000 clones, around 93% of them seen only once. Regulatory T cells were sorted as CD4+CD25hiCD127low/negative cells. The sample taken for sequencing was CD4+CD25+ Tregs sorted from PBMCs. The receptors stem from a human donor in good health.

This chain's CDR3 is CATSRDIPSRSYEQYF. The DNA for the CDR3 is TGTGCCACCAGCAGAGATATTCCGAGCCGGAGCTACGAGCAGTACTTC. The V and J genes are TRBV15 and TRBJ2-7; no firm D call. V was pared by 0 bases and J by 3 bases, with 15 bases between. Germline CDR1 and CDR2: LNHNV and YYDKDF (reference sequence). This CDR3 spans 16 amino acids.

The genes are TRBV5-1 and TRBJ2-1; D gene ambiguous. The germline V gene has CDR1 SGHRS and CDR2 YFSETQ. The germline V and J ends were trimmed by 4 bases and 2 bases, with 19 bases remaining between them. The CDR3 has 17 residues. CDR3 bases: TGCGCCAGCAGCCAGATGTTGGGATTAGTAGCCTACAATGAGCAGTTCTTC. Its protein is CASSQMLGLVAYNEQFF.

J is TRBJ2-7 and V is TRBV7-2, with D perhaps TRBD2 (5 bases). The CDR3 has 16 residues. Deletions cut 1 base from V and 3 bases from J, with 16 bases between. Germline assignment: CDR1 SGHTA and CDR2 FQGNSA. The CDR3 DNA sequence: TGTGCCAGCAGCTTAGGGCGGAGGACCTTATTCTACGAGCAGTACTTC. Translated: CASSLGRRTLFYEQYF. Full variable domain (remainder filled in from reference TRBV7-2 and TRBJ2-7): GAGVSQSPSNKVTEKGKDVELRCDPISGHTALYWYRQSLGQGLEFLIYFQGNSAPDKSGLPSDRFSAERTGGSVSTLTIQRTQQEDSAVYLCASSLGRRTLFYEQYFGPGTRLTVT.

The V gene is TRBV28, the J gene TRBJ2-1, with D possibly being TRBD1 (6 bases). CDR1 is MDHEN and CDR2 is SYDVKM in the germline V gene. The CDR3 is 16 amino acids. Deletions cut 8 bases from V and 9 bases from J, with 26 bases between. The CDR3 spells CASVAGTYYILGEQFF. CDR3 DNA: TGTGCCAGCGTAGCCGGGACATACTACATCTTGGGTGAGCAGTTCTTC.

This chain links TRBV2 with TRBJ1-2; maybe TRBD1 (5 bases). Germline CDR1 and CDR2: SNHLY and FYNNEI. Deletions cut 6 bases from V and 6 bases from J, with 20 bases between. The CDR3 runs 15 residues. The CDR3 bases are TGTGCCAGCAGCCTAGAAGACCGGGACCCACATGGCTACACCTTC. It translates to CASSLEDRDPHGYTF.

V is TRBV5-1 and J is TRBJ1-2; D not resolved. V lost 4 bases, J lost 1 base, and 2 bases lay in between. Germline CDR1 reads SGHRS; CDR2 reads YFSETQ. The CDR3 is made up of 11 amino acids. The CDR3 DNA follows: TGCGCCAGCAGCAATAACTATGGCTACACCTTC. Its protein is CASSNNYGYTF. Drawing the rest from reference TRBV5-1 and TRBJ1-2, the complete variable domain is KAGVTQTPRYLIKTRGQQVTLSCSPISGHRSVSWYQQTPGQGLQFLFEYFSETQRNKGNFPGRFSGRQFSNSRSEMNVSTLELGDSALYLCASSNNYGYTFGSGTRLTVV.

The rearrangement links TRBV19 to TRBJ1-3; 7 bases agree with TRBD1. Per germline, CDR1 LNHDA and CDR2 SQIVND (reference sequence). V shed 5 bases and J 7 bases; nucleotides not matched to a gene: 8. The CDR3 is 14 amino acids. This CDR3 is CASSSVLQGNTIYF. The CDR3 DNA reads as TGTGCCAGTAGTTCAGTTTTACAGGGGAACACCATATATTTT.

This clone came up once. The chain combines TRBV5-8 with TRBJ1-4; D is unclear. The V gene lost 0 bases and the J gene lost 4 bases, with 16 bases spanning the gap. Germline CDR1 is SGHTS and CDR2 is YDEGEE. The CDR3 length is 17 residues. CDR3 region: CASSLERAARGNEKLFF. CDR3 nucleotide sequence: TGTGCCAGCAGCTTGGAGCGGGCAGCCCGGGGTAATGAAAAACTGTTTTTT.

V is TRBV4-1 and J is TRBJ2-7, with TRBD2 matching over 8 bases. The germline gives CDR1 MGHRA, CDR2 YSYEKL. Losses at the gene ends were 4 bases for V and 3 bases for J; bases not matched to a gene: 8. This CDR3 spans 15 amino acids. In nucleotides, the CDR3 is TGCGCCAGCAGCCCGGGACCGGCGGGGGGCTACGAGCAGTACTTC. This encodes CASSPGPAGGYEQYF.

This clone has a handful of counts. CDR3 sequence: CASSLEAGGGYGYTF. Written as DNA, the CDR3 is TGCGCCAGCAGCTTGGAAGCAGGGGGCGGGTATGGCTACACCTTC. V usage is TRBV5-1 and J usage is TRBJ1-2; 8 nucleotides line up with TRBD1. Germline CDR1 is SGHRS and CDR2 is YFSETQ. The CDR3 is 15 amino acids. V shed 0 bases, J shed 5 bases, and the junction held 6 bases outside the gene matches.

The rearrangement uses TRBV6-4 and TRBJ2-2; no clear D gene. The germline CDR1 and CDR2 sequences are MRHNA and SNTAGT. The CDR3 is 14 residues long. V was pared by 4 bases and J by 1 base, with 7 bases between. CDR3: CASSASGNTGELFF. The CDR3 bases are TGTGCCAGCAGTGCGTCAGGGAACACCGGGGAGCTGTTTTTT.

The chain is built from TRBV11-2 and TRBJ1-5; D gene unclear. Trimming stripped 1 base from V and 1 base from J, with 8 bases between. CDR3 length: 15 residues. Germline V gene sequence: CDR1 SGHAT, CDR2 FQNNGV. CDR3 nucleotides: TGTGCCAGCAGCTTAGGCGGCCAGAGCAATCAGCCCCAGCATTTT. It is translated as CASSLGGQSNQPQHF.

The genes are TRBV7-9 and TRBJ2-7; D gene ambiguous. There are 14 residues in the CDR3. Germline V CDR1 and CDR2: SEHNR, FQNEAQ (reference sequence). V was pared by 5 bases and J by 5 bases, with 16 bases between. CDR3 in DNA: TGTGCCAGCAGCCCCGCCTGGGGTGTCAACGAGCAGTACTTC. It is translated as CASSPAWGVNEQYF.

This clone has a handful of counts. The chain joins TRBV19 to TRBJ1-2; no clear D gene. V was shortened by 3 bases and J by 3 bases, with 14 bases between the two germline ends. Germline V CDR1 and CDR2: LNHDA, SQIVND (reference sequence). This CDR3 is 15 amino acids long. The CDR3 loop is CASSIIRAGYYGYTF. CDR3 sequence (DNA): TGTGCCAGTAGTATTATCCGGGCCGGATACTATGGCTACACCTTC.

The chain joins TRBV9 to TRBJ2-5; 8 positions agree with TRBD1. The CDR3 is 15 residues long. Germline trimming cut 2 bases from V and 1 base from J; bases unmatched to any gene: 4. The germline gives CDR1 SGDLS, CDR2 YYNGEE. CDR3 sequence: CASSVQTGGQETQYF. The CDR3, as DNA: TGTGCCAGCAGCGTCCAAACAGGGGGCCAAGAGACCCAGTACTTC.

The chain joins TRBV29-1 to TRBJ2-7, with TRBD2 identical over 7 bases. The junction had 5 bases not matched to a gene; V was cut back by 4 bases and J by 5 bases. CDR3 length equals 12 residues. Germline V gene sequence: CDR1 SQVTM, CDR2 ANQGSEA. The CDR3 DNA is TGCAGCGTTGGTAGGGGAGGGGACGAGCAGTACTTC. Protein product: CSVGRGGDEQYF.

The chain employs TRBV6-1 and TRBJ1-2; D may be TRBD1 (6 bases). The CDR3 has 15 residues. Germline-derived CDR1 and CDR2 are MNHNS and SASEGT. V was cut by 6 bases and J by 0 bases, with 14 bases left in between. The DNA of the CDR3 is TGTGCCAGCAGGGTAACAGGGAGGGCTAACTATGGCTACACCTTC. This gives the protein CASRVTGRANYGYTF.

The chain employs TRBV7-9 and TRBJ2-5, with TRBD2 matching over 8 bases. The assigned J gene may be wrong: the sequence end matches TRBJ2-7 better. Germline CDR1 SEHNR, CDR2 FQNEAQ (reference sequence). This CDR3 is 14 amino acids long. The CDR3 spells CASSFWRGAYEQYF. The CDR3 nucleotides read TGTGCCAGCAGCTTTTGGCGGGGGGCGTACGAGCAGTACTTC.

This chain links TRBV11-2 with TRBJ2-7; TRBD1 aligns across 10 bases. The CDR3 totals 15 residues. Germline CDR1 SGHAT, CDR2 FQNNGV. The V segment lost 4 bases and the J segment 5 bases; nucleotides outside the gene matches: 8. DNA for the CDR3: TGTGCCAGCAGCTCCTCGGACAGGGGGGACCACGAGCAGTACTTC. Translated, it gives CASSSSDRGDHEQYF.

By share of the sample, this clone is medium-sized. CDR3 protein: CASSLERGEQYF. For the CDR3, the DNA is TGCGCCAGCAGCTTGGAGAGGGGCGAGCAGTACTTC. V and J are TRBV5-1 and TRBJ2-7; D may match TRBD1 or TRBD2 (5 bases each). The germline V and J ends were trimmed by 0 bases and 6 bases, with 7 bases remaining between them. CDR1 is SGHRS and CDR2 is YFSETQ in the germline V gene. CDR3 length: 12 amino acids.

The chain has TRBV29-1 and TRBJ1-5; D is uncertain. V lost 4 bases and J 0 bases, leaving 22 bases between the germline ends. The CDR3 loop spans 18 amino acids. Looked up from germline, CDR1 is SQVTM and CDR2 is ANQGSEA. Here the CDR3 DNA reads TGCAGCGTTGGCCCTAGAGGGCGTTCGTTTTATAGCAATCAGCCCCAGCATTTT. As protein: CSVGPRGRSFYSNQPQHF.

This chain links TRBV7-2 with TRBJ2-7; either TRBD1 or TRBD2 may fit D (5 bases each). Trimming shortened V by 1 base and J by 7 bases, and 20 bases separated the two germline ends. The germline gives CDR1 SGHTA, CDR2 FQGNSA. The CDR3 is made up of 16 amino acids. The DNA for the CDR3 is TGTGCCAGCAGCTTAGTGGGGACGGTGGGGATCGGGGAGCAGTACTTC. As protein: CASSLVGTVGIGEQYF.

V and J are TRBV5-1 and TRBJ2-5, with 7 positions matching TRBD2. CDR3 length equals 15 residues. Looked up from germline, CDR1 is SGHRS and CDR2 is YFSETQ. The J segment lost 4 bases and the V segment lost 2 bases, leaving 8 bases of the junction unmatched. CDR3 amino acids: CASSFLRGSVETQYF. In DNA form, the CDR3 reads TGCGCCAGCAGCTTCTTGCGGGGGTCCGTAGAGACCCAGTACTTC. The full variable domain, its missing parts supplied by reference TRBV5-1 and TRBJ2-5, is KAGVTQTPRYLIKTRGQQVTLSCSPISGHRSVSWYQQTPGQGLQFLFEYFSETQRNKGNFPGRFSGRQFSNSRSEMNVSTLELGDSALYLCASSFLRGSVETQYFGPGTRLLVL.

The rearrangement uses TRBV18 and TRBJ1-3; 7 bases are a match to TRBD1. This CDR3 has 16 amino acids. Germline trimming cut 3 bases from V and 2 bases from J; bases unmatched to any gene: 7. Germline V gene lookup returns CDR1 KGHSH and CDR2 LQKENI. The CDR3 DNA follows: TGTGCCAGCTCACCGATCGCCAGGGGGACTGGAAACACCATATATTTT. Encoded protein: CASSPIARGTGNTIYF.

The V and J genes are TRBV5-1 and TRBJ1-1, with D perhaps TRBD1 (5 bases). This CDR3 has 12 residues. CDR1 and CDR2 (germline): SGHRS, YFSETQ. Trimming took off 0 bases at V and 9 bases at J, with 9 bases between the two ends. CDR3 nucleotides: TGCGCCAGCAGCTTGGCCTTGGGGCAAGCTTTCTTT. This codes for CASSLALGQAFF.

This rearrangement joins TRBV27 to TRBJ1-2; weak D call: TRBD1 (6 bases). This CDR3 has 14 residues. Trimming took off 5 bases at V and 4 bases at J, with 14 bases between the two ends. Germline CDR1 is MNHEY and CDR2 is SMNVEV (reference sequence). In DNA form, the CDR3 reads TGTGCCAGCAGTCCCCGACAGGACCTCTATGGCTACACCTTC. Translating it yields CASSPRQDLYGYTF.

The V and J genes are TRBV7-9 and TRBJ2-7, with D perhaps TRBD2 (6 bases). Germline values: CDR1 SEHNR, CDR2 FQNEAQ (reference sequence). V gave up 2 bases and J gave up 6 bases, with 20 bases separating them. The CDR3 extends over 16 amino acids. CDR3 loop: CASSLRGTAPRVEQYF. CDR3 nucleotide sequence: TGTGCCAGCAGCTTACGGGGGACTGCACCTAGGGTCGAGCAGTACTTC.

The J gene is TRBJ2-2, the V gene TRBV5-4; tentatively, D is TRBD1 (5 bases). Germline CDR1 is SGHNT and CDR2 is YYREEE (reference sequence). This CDR3 is 16 amino acids long. Trimming cost V 2 bases and J 6 bases, with 17 bases left between them. The CDR3 region is CASSLGSGARSGELFF. In nucleotides, the CDR3 is TGTGCCAGCAGCTTAGGTAGTGGGGCGCGCTCCGGGGAGCTGTTTTTT.

This chain joins TRBV5-1 and TRBJ2-1; 9 bases match TRBD2. The trim removed 4 bases at V and 2 bases at J, leaving 16 bases unmatched. CDR3 length: 19 residues. Germline V gene sequence: CDR1 SGHRS, CDR2 YFSETQ. Here the CDR3 DNA reads TGCGCCAGCAGCGGAGAGCGGGGGGCTCGCCAAATAACCTACAATGAGCAGTTCTTC. Protein: CASSGERGARQITYNEQFF.

This chain connects TRBV5-4 to TRBJ2-1; D is possibly TRBD2 (6 bases). The germline V and J ends were trimmed by 4 bases and 2 bases, with 10 bases remaining between them. The CDR3 has 14 amino acids. Germline values: CDR1 SGHNT, CDR2 YYREEE (reference sequence). For the CDR3, the DNA is TGTGCCAGCAGCCAGGAGGGGACCTACAATGAGCAGTTCTTC. Translating gives CASSQEGTYNEQFF. Variable domain in full (rest from reference TRBV5-4 and TRBJ2-1): ETGVTQSPTHLIKTRGQQVTLRCSSQSGHNTVSWYQQALGQGPQFIFQYYREEENGRGNFPPRFSGLQFPNYSSELNVNALELDDSALYLCASSQEGTYNEQFFGPGTRLTVL.